These 16 T cell receptor beta chains were all obtained from the same sample, sequenced in a study of T cells in Graves' hyperthyroidism and ophthalmopathy. Template material for amplifying TCR beta CDR3 regions consisted of RNA transcripts. First-round RT-PCR of the TCR CDR3 relied on the HTBI primer set. TCRdb re-analysed the multiplex PCR reads in MiXCR, keeping a single row per CDR3 protein. The sample has fewer than 550,000 distinct CDR3 sequences; approximately 15% are singletons. The sequencing input was blood. The source of these receptors is a young woman with Graves' hyperthyroidism.

This clonotype came up many times. This chain joins TRBV5-6 and TRBJ1-5, with D uncertain. The CDR3 has 13 amino acids. Germline V gene data show CDR1 as SGHDT and CDR2 as YYEEEE. V lost 5 bases, J lost 2 bases, and 8 bases lay in between. The CDR3 DNA is TGTGCCAGCAGTTGGAGCGGCAATCAGCCCCAGCATTTT. It is translated as CASSWSGNQPQHF.

In this sample, this clonotype turned up many times. The chain combines TRBV6-6 with TRBJ1-2; possibly TRBD1 for D (6 bases). The CDR3 has 14 residues. The germline V gene encodes CDR1 MNHNY and CDR2 SVGAGI (reference sequence). Trimming removed 2 bases from V and 4 bases from J, with 11 bases in between. The CDR3 region is CASSYHRAGYGYTF. In DNA, the CDR3 is TGTGCCAGCAGTTACCACAGGGCTGGCTATGGCTACACCTTC.

At least ten counts were recorded for this clonotype. The chain is built from TRBV6-1 and TRBJ1-6, with D hard to call. The CDR3 totals 13 residues. V was cut by 6 bases and J by 7 bases, with 10 bases left in between. Germline V lookup: CDR1 MNHNS, CDR2 SASEGT. The CDR3 region has the DNA TGTGCCAGCAGCCGGACGGAGAATTCACCCCTCCACTTT. As protein: CASSRTENSPLHF.

This clonotype was detected ten times or more. This sequence joins TRBV6-1 and TRBJ2-7, with unresolved D. The ends were cut back, 7 bases at V and 5 bases at J, with 9 bases in the middle. The CDR3 runs 11 residues. The germline CDR1 and CDR2 sequences are MNHNS and SASEGT. CDR3 loop: CASTERDEQYF. DNA of the CDR3: TGTGCCAGCACCGAACGGGACGAGCAGTACTTC.

Turning to this clonotype: This may be a read error: a much more frequent sequence differs by one nucleotide. The V gene is TRBV20-1, the J gene TRBJ1-2, with D possibly matching TRBD1 (5 bases). Trimming removed 0 bases from V and 6 bases from J, with 17 bases in between. The CDR3 is made up of 15 amino acids. CDR1 and CDR2 from the germline V gene are DFQATT and SNEGSKA (reference sequence). CDR3 sequence reads: CSARDPTQGPHGYTF. In nucleotides, the CDR3 is TGCAGTGCTAGAGACCCGACCCAGGGTCCCCATGGCTACACCTTC.

This clonotype came up many times. The DNA for the CDR3 is TGTGCCAGCAGCCCGGGACAGGAGGATGAGCAGTTCTTC. Protein: CASSPGQEDEQFF. V gene TRBV5-5 combines with J gene TRBJ2-1; 8 bases fit TRBD1. The CDR3 runs to 13 residues. After removal of 4 bases from V and 8 bases from J, the junction contained 5 bases not matched to a gene. The germline V gene has CDR1 SGHKS and CDR2 YYEKEE (reference sequence).

Written as DNA, the CDR3 is TGTGCCAGCAGCCCCAACACCTACAACACAGATACGCAGTATTTT. Translating gives CASSPNTYNTDTQYF. The V gene is TRBV7-9, the J gene TRBJ2-3; D is unclear. In germline, CDR1 is SEHNR, CDR2 FQNEAQ (reference sequence). The length of the CDR3 is 15 residues. The germline V and J ends were trimmed by 5 bases and 2 bases, with 14 bases remaining between them.

For this clonotype: A read error is possible here, since a much larger clone lies one base away. This chain links TRBV2 with TRBJ1-6; no clear D. This CDR3 contains 16 residues. The germline V gene has CDR1 SNHLY and CDR2 FYNNEI. CDR3 DNA: TGTGCCAGCAGTGAAGTACACGGGAGTTCGGGGTCACACCTCCACTTT. Translated: CASSEVHGSSGSHLHF.

This clonotype was picked up many times. The chain combines TRBV7-2 with TRBJ2-1; 8 bases line up with TRBD2. The junction had 4 bases not matched to a gene; V was cut back by 2 bases and J by 4 bases. The V gene's germline CDR1 is SGHTA and CDR2 FQGNSA. This CDR3 spans 15 amino acids. For the CDR3, the DNA is TGTGCCAGCAGCTTATACGGGAGGGGATACAATGAGCAGTTCTTC. It is translated as CASSLYGRGYNEQFF. The full variable domain, its missing parts supplied by reference TRBV7-2 and TRBJ2-1, is GAGVSQSPSNKVTEKGKDVELRCDPISGHTALYWYRQSLGQGLEFLIYFQGNSAPDKSGLPSDRFSAERTGGSVSTLTIQRTQQEDSAVYLCASSLYGRGYNEQFFGPGTRLTVL.

This clonotype was detected many times. The chain has TRBV19 and TRBJ1-6; D is uncertain. The V end was cut by 1 base, the J end by 0 bases, with 13 bases between. The CDR3 sequence is 18 residues long. Germline V CDR1 and CDR2: LNHDA, SQIVND (reference sequence). CDR3 residues: CASSIGGRSSSYNSPLHF. CDR3 nucleotides: TGTGCCAGTAGTATAGGCGGACGGTCGAGCTCCTATAATTCACCCCTCCACTTT.

This clonotype was seen ten or more times. The V gene is TRBV30, the J gene TRBJ2-2; D perhaps matches TRBD2 (5 bases). This CDR3 is built from 12 residues. Per the germline V gene, CDR1 is GTSNPN and CDR2 is SVGIG (reference sequence). Trimming removed 8 bases from V and 6 bases from J, with 13 bases in between. The CDR3 here is CAGYRTAGELFF. For the CDR3, the DNA is TGTGCCGGTTACCGGACTGCCGGGGAGCTGTTTTTT.

This clonotype was counted at least ten times. The gene calls are TRBV3-1 and TRBJ1-2; 8 bases align to TRBD1. The V and J ends lost 4 bases and 8 bases, in that order; junction bases with no gene match: 12. This CDR3 is built from 15 residues. Per the germline V gene, CDR1 is LGHDT and CDR2 is YNNKEL (reference sequence). The DNA of the CDR3 is TGTGCCAGCAGCCCACCGGGACAGGAGTATATCGGCTACACCTTC. This gives the protein CASSPPGQEYIGYTF.

The sample holds many counts of this clonotype. The chain employs TRBV6-1 and TRBJ2-5; TRBD2 matches at 14 bases. The ends lost 5 bases at V and 1 base at J; junction bases unmatched: 12. CDR3 size: 19 residues. The germline gives CDR1 MNHNS, CDR2 SASEGT. The CDR3 protein is CASSHPGTSGSVGQETQYF. The CDR3 bases are TGTGCCAGCAGTCATCCCGGGACTAGCGGGAGTGTCGGCCAAGAGACCCAGTACTTC.

This sequence joins TRBV12-3 or TRBV12-4 and TRBJ1-3; tentative D call: TRBD1 (6 bases). With 6 bases removed from V and 4 bases from J, the gap between germline ends came to 13 bases. The CDR3 loop spans 14 amino acids. The CDR3 protein is CASRGGGSGNTIYF. The CDR3 DNA sequence: TGTGCCAGCAGGGGAGGGGGGTCAGGAAACACCATATATTTT.

This chain uses TRBV29-1 with TRBJ2-1; no clear D. V was shortened by 4 bases and J by 0 bases, with 10 bases between the two germline ends. CDR1 is SQVTM and CDR2 is ANQGSEA in the germline V gene. The CDR3 is 14 amino acids. In DNA, the CDR3 is TGCAGCGTTGGAGGCATGAGCTCCTACAATGAGCAGTTCTTC. The encoded protein is CSVGGMSSYNEQFF.

There are many counts of this clonotype. The chain uses TRBV20-1 and TRBJ2-5; D may be TRBD1 (5 bases). Germline values: CDR1 DFQATT, CDR2 SNEGSKA (reference sequence). V was clipped by 1 base and J by 2 bases, with 5 bases between them. The CDR3 contains 12 residues. The CDR3 is CSARAGQETQYF. CDR3 nucleotides: TGCAGTGCTAGAGCAGGGCAAGAGACCCAGTACTTC.